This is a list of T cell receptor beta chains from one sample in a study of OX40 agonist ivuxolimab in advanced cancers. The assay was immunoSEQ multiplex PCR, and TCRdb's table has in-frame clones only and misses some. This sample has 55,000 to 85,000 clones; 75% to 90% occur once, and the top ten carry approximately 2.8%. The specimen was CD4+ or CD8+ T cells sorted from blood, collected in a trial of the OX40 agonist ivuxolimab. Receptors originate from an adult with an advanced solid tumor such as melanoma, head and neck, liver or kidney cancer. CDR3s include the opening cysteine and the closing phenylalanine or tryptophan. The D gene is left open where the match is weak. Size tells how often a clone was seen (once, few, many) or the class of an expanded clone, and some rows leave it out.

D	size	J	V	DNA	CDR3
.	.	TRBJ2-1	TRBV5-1	TGCGCCAGCAGCTTTAATACAGGGTACAATGAGCAGTTCTTC	CASSFNTGYNEQFF
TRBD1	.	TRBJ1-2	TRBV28	TGTGCCAGCAGTTTAGTGGAGTGGCAGGGGGACTATGGCTACACCTTC	CASSLVEWQGDYGYTF
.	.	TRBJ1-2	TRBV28	TGTGCCAGCAGTTTAGGGGTTAACTATGGCTACACCTTC	CASSLGVNYGYTF
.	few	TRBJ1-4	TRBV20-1	TGCGGAGGCAGACTTAATGAAAAACTGTTTTTT	CGGRLNEKLFF
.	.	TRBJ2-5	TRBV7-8	TGTGCCAGCAGCTTTCAGACAGGCCAAGAGACCCAGTACTTC	CASSFQTGQETQYF
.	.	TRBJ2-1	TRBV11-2	TGTGCCAGCAGCTTAGAACCAATGTACAATGAGCAGTTCTTC	CASSLEPMYNEQFF
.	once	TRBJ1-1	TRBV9	TGTGCCAGCTCCGGGAGACGAGATGAAGCTTTCTTT	CASSGRRDEAFF
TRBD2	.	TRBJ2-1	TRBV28	TGTGCCAGCAGTTCGGCGGGGGACCACAATGAGCAGTTCTTC	CASSSAGDHNEQFF
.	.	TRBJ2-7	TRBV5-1	TGCGCCAGCAGCTTGGCCTCGGGGGCGAACTACGAGCAGTACTTC	CASSLASGANYEQYF
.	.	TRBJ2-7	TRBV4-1	TGCGCCAGCAGCCAAGTGGGTCATTCCGAGCAGTACTTC	CASSQVGHSEQYF
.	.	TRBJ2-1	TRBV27	TGTGCCAGCGGACATACCTTCTACAATGAGCAGTTCTTC	CASGHTFYNEQFF
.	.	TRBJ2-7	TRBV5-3	TGTGCCAGAAGCTTGTTCATCGTGGGCCGAGCCTGGGAGCAGTACTTC	CARSLFIVGRAWEQYF
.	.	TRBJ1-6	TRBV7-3	TGTGCCAGCAGCTTAGGGCCCTGGGGAGATAATTCACCCCTCCACTTT	CASSLGPWGDNSPLHF
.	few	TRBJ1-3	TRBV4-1	TGCGCCAGCAGTCGTGAGGCACCGGGATCTTTAAACACCATATATTTT	CASSREAPGSLNTIYF
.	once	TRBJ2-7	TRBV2	TGTGCCAGCAGTGAAACCCACCCGGGGGCGATTCCCGAGCAGTACTTC	CASSETHPGAIPEQYF
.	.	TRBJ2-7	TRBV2	TGTGCCAGCAGTGAAGAGGTGGGAAGCTACGAGCAGTACTTC	CASSEEVGSYEQYF
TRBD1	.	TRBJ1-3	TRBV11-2	TGTGCCAGCAGCTTCTCGGACAGGGGTTACACCATATATTTT	CASSFSDRGYTIYF
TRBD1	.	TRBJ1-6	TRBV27	TGTGCCAGCAGTTTATATGGGACAGAATATTCACCCCTCCACTTT	CASSLYGTEYSPLHF
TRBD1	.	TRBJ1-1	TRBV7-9	TGTGCCAGCAGCTTAGATTGGACAGGAGGGACTGAAGCTTTCTTT	CASSLDWTGGTEAFF
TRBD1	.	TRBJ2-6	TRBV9	TGTGCCAGCAGCGGACGAACAGGGGGCCGCCTCTCTGGGGCCAACGTCCTGACTTTC	CASSGRTGGRLSGANVLTF
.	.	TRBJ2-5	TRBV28	TGTGCCAGCAGTTCCTTGGGCCGGCCCCAGTACTTC	CASSSLGRPQYF
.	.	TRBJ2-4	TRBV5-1	TGCGCCAGCAGCCTCGGAAACGGTGTCAAAAACATTCAGTACTTC	CASSLGNGVKNIQYF
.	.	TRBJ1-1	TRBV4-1	TGCGCCAGCAGCCAAGAATGGGGGCAGGGAGGGACTGAAGCTTTCTTT	CASSQEWGQGGTEAFF
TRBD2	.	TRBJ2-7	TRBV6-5	TGTGCCAGCACGTCTAGCGGGGGAAAAGAGCAGTACTTC	CASTSSGGKEQYF
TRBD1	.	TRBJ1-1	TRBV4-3	TGCGCCAGCAGCCAAGAGTACAGGGGGAACACTGAAGCTTTCTTT	CASSQEYRGNTEAFF
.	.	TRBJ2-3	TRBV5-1	TGCGCCAGCAGCTTAGACCCTGGTGAAGATACGCAGTATTTT	CASSLDPGEDTQYF
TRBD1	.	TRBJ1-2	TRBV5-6	TGTGCCAGCAGCTTTAGGGACAGGGTTAACTATGGCTACACCTTC	CASSFRDRVNYGYTF
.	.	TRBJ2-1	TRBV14	TGTGCCAGCAGCTCCTTTCTATACAATGAGCAGTTCTTC	CASSSFLYNEQFF
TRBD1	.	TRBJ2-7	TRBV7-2	TGTGCCAGCAGCCCCCAGGGGGCGGGTGAGCAGTACTTC	CASSPQGAGEQYF
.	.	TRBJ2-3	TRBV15	TGTGCCACCAGCCGGGGTGATACGCAGTATTTT	CATSRGDTQYF
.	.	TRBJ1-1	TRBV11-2	TGTGCCAGCAGCTTAGGAGGACAGTTCACTGAAGCTTTCTTT	CASSLGGQFTEAFF
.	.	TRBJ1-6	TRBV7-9	TGTGCCAGCAGCACCCCCCGGGACTTGAAAGGTAATTCACCCCTCCACTTT	CASSTPRDLKGNSPLHF
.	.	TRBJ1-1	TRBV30	TGTGCCTGGAGTGCCCCGAACACTGAAGCTTTCTTT	CAWSAPNTEAFF
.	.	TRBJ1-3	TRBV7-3	TGTGCCAGCAGCCACCACGGGGATATAGGAAACACCATATATTTT	CASSHHGDIGNTIYF
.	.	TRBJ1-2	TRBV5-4	TGTGCCAGCAGCTTTGTCCAAGGGCCATATGGCTACACCTTC	CASSFVQGPYGYTF
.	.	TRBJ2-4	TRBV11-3	TGTGCCAGCAGCTTTGGGGGAGGCGTTCAGTACTTC	CASSFGGGVQYF
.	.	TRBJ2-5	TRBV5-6	TGTGCCAGCAGCGCCCTCGGGGGCGGACTAAAGGAAGAGACCCAGTACTTC	CASSALGGGLKEETQYF
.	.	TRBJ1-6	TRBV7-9	TGTGCCAGCAGTCTCCATGGCAGGCTAGATTCACCCCTCCACTTT	CASSLHGRLDSPLHF
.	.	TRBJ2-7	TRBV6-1	TGTGCCAGCACCATAGATCGGGGTGCCGAGCAGTACTTC	CASTIDRGAEQYF
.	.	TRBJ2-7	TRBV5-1	TGCGCCAGCAGCTCTACCTACTACGAGCAGTACTTC	CASSSTYYEQYF
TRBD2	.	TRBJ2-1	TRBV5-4	TGTGCCAGCAGATCCGGCGGGGGGGCTTGGAATGAGCAGTTCTTC	CASRSGGGAWNEQFF